This T cell receptor beta chain was sequenced in a study of blood T cell repertoires in COVID-19. Overall study context: T cells, B-cell-depleted T cells, or PBMCs provided the cDNA or gDNA that served as material.

Generated by immunoSEQ multiplex PCR, the TCRdb table keeps only in-frame clones and is missing some. Altogether some 490,000 clones are present, 80% to 90% being singletons, with the ten largest covering roughly 3.2%. The specimen sequenced was peripheral blood. This TCR was sampled from a human donor in a cohort sampled during active COVID-19.

CDR3 sequence: CASSQDRSGVAGGLGETQYF. CDR3 DNA: TGCGCCAGCAGCCAAGATCGAAGTGGGGTAGCGGGAGGTCTCGGAGAGACCCAGTACTTC. The chain is built from TRBV4-1 and TRBJ2-5, with 10 positions matching TRBD2. V dropped 0 bases and J dropped 4; count of bases not matched to a gene: 17. Germline loops: CDR1 MGHRA, CDR2 YSYEKL. The CDR3 is 20 amino acids.